What follows are 32 T cell receptor beta chains derived from one specimen sequenced in a study of blood T cell repertoires in COVID-19. TCRdb's table, derived via immunoSEQ multiplex PCR, lists solely in-frame clones and lacks some. The sample contains about 180,000 clones, about 84% of which appear only once. Material: peripheral blood. These receptor sequences come from a human donor in a cohort sampled during active COVID-19.

The rearrangement uses TRBV5-1 and TRBJ1-1; D might be TRBD1 (5 bases). Deletions cut 0 bases from V and 4 bases from J, with 10 bases between. The germline V gene has CDR1 SGHRS and CDR2 YFSETQ. This CDR3 has 14 residues. The CDR3 DNA reads TGCGCCAGCAGCTTGGCCGGAGGGACCACTGAAGCTTTCTTT. Protein: CASSLAGGTTEAFF.

The rearrangement links TRBV28 to TRBJ2-1; unclear D gene. Trimming stripped 4 bases from V and 4 bases from J, with 8 bases between. There are 13 residues in the CDR3. From germline, CDR1 is MDHEN and CDR2 SYDVKM. The CDR3: CASSSMAYNEQFF. In DNA, the CDR3 is TGTGCCAGCAGTTCAATGGCATACAATGAGCAGTTCTTC.

The chain recombines TRBV5-4 with TRBJ1-4; maybe TRBD1 (6 bases). This CDR3 has 13 residues. V gave up 3 bases and J gave up 6 bases, with 9 bases separating them. Germline CDR1 reads SGHNT; CDR2 reads YYREEE (reference sequence). DNA for the CDR3: TGTGCCAGCAGCTCCCAGGGGTATGAAAAACTGTTTTTT. Protein product: CASSSQGYEKLFF.

This clone was counted a single time. The rearrangement uses TRBV29-1 and TRBJ2-7; 8 bases line up with TRBD1. CDR3 length: 16 amino acids. Germline trimming cut 0 bases from V and 4 bases from J; bases unmatched to any gene: 11. Germline V gene data show CDR1 as SQVTM and CDR2 as ANQGSEA. CDR3 nucleotide sequence: TGCAGCGTTGAAGAGCCCTCGACAGGGGCTGAGTACGAGCAGTACTTC. Translated: CSVEEPSTGAEYEQYF.

The chain recombines TRBV4-2 with TRBJ1-1, with D maybe TRBD1 (5 bases). CDR1 is LGHNA and CDR2 is YNFKEQ in the germline V gene. The ends were cut back, 1 base at V and 3 bases at J, with 18 bases in the middle. The CDR3 runs 17 residues. The DNA of the CDR3 is TGTGCCAGCAGCCAAGTCGGGCGCGGGGCGCGGGACACTGAAGCTTTCTTT. Translation: CASSQVGRGARDTEAFF.

V and J are TRBV7-8 and TRBJ2-7; 9 bases are shared with TRBD2. The CDR3 contains 17 residues. Trimming at V came to 4 bases and at J to 5 bases, leaving 15 bases not matched to a gene. Germline V gene data show CDR1 as SGHVS and CDR2 as FQNEAQ. CDR3 protein: CASSWPTGTSRMDEQYF. The CDR3 DNA reads as TGTGCCAGCAGCTGGCCCACTGGGACTAGCCGAATGGACGAGCAGTACTTC. Full variable domain (missing parts from reference TRBV7-8 and TRBJ2-7): GAGVSQSPRYKVAKRGQDVALRCDPISGHVSLFWYQQALGQGPEFLTYFQNEAQLDKSGLPSDRFFAERPEGSVSTLKIQRTQQEDSAVYLCASSWPTGTSRMDEQYFGPGTRLTVT.

The chain links TRBV2 to TRBJ1-2; D may be TRBD1 (5 bases). This CDR3 contains 14 residues. Trimming shortened V by 3 bases and J by 1 base, and 9 bases separated the two germline ends. Germline V gives CDR1 SNHLY, CDR2 FYNNEI. The CDR3: CASSETVINYGYTF. The DNA of the CDR3 is TGTGCCAGCAGTGAGACAGTAATTAACTATGGCTACACCTTC.

The V call is TRBV5-1, the J call TRBJ1-6; 8 bases fit TRBD1. Unmatched junction bases numbered 12, after V lost 4 bases and J lost 9 bases. CDR3 length equals 16 residues. The germline CDR1 and CDR2 sequences are SGHRS and YFSETQ. Written as DNA, the CDR3 is TGCGCCAGCAGCCCCGGACGCGGACAGGGCGGTTCACCCCTCCACTTT. Its translation is CASSPGRGQGGSPLHF.

This clone came up once. The V call is TRBV5-1, the J call TRBJ2-5; unclear D gene. From germline, CDR1 is SGHRS and CDR2 YFSETQ. CDR3 length: 15 residues. V was pared by 4 bases and J by 1 base, with 14 bases between. CDR3 residues: CASSPLHTSQETQYF. Written as DNA, the CDR3 is TGCGCCAGCAGCCCCCTTCACACCTCCCAAGAGACCCAGTACTTC.

V and J are TRBV12-5 and TRBJ2-1, with 14 bases aligning to TRBD2. This CDR3 is 16 amino acids long. Per the germline V gene, CDR1 is LGHNT and CDR2 is FRNRAP. J gave up 10 bases and V 6 bases, and 11 bases lay outside the gene matches. In DNA form, the CDR3 reads TGTGCTAGTGGGCAAACCGGGACTAGCGGGGGCGGGGAGCAGTTCTTC. Translation gives CASGQTGTSGGGEQFF.

The chain combines TRBV2 with TRBJ2-3, with 13 positions matching TRBD2. The ends lost 3 bases at V and 1 base at J; junction bases unmatched: 4. Germline loops: CDR1 SNHLY, CDR2 FYNNEI. The CDR3 runs to 17 residues. The CDR3: CASSDGLAGVRTDTQYF. CDR3 coding DNA: TGTGCCAGCAGTGACGGACTAGCGGGGGTCCGCACAGATACGCAGTATTTT.

The chain couples TRBV7-3 to TRBJ1-1; the match to TRBD1 covers 7 bases. V lost 8 bases and J lost 2; bases outside the gene matches: 5. Germline-derived CDR1 and CDR2 are SGHTA and FQGTGA. This CDR3 is built from 13 residues. CDR3 coding DNA: TGTGCCAGCCGACAGGGCCCTAACACTGAAGCTTTCTTT. Encoded protein: CASRQGPNTEAFF.

The chain couples TRBV7-9 to TRBJ2-1; 7 nucleotides agree with TRBD2. This CDR3 has 15 amino acids. Germline CDR1 SEHNR, CDR2 FQNEAQ (reference sequence). After removal of 8 bases from V and 5 bases from J, the junction contained 12 bases not matched to a gene. The CDR3 coding sequence is TGTGCCAGCCGGCTCGCCGCGGGGGACCACAATGAGCAGTTCTTC. Protein sequence: CASRLAAGDHNEQFF.

This clone was seen a single time. The chain recombines TRBV5-6 with TRBJ2-7, with TRBD1 matching 7 bases. V dropped 4 bases and J dropped 3; count of bases not matched to a gene: 7. The CDR3 has 14 amino acids. Germline V gene lookup returns CDR1 SGHDT and CDR2 YYEEEE. The DNA of the CDR3 is TGTGCCAGCAGCAACGGACAGGCGTACTACGAGCAGTACTTC. It yields the protein CASSNGQAYYEQYF.

V usage is TRBV18 and J usage is TRBJ2-1; D might be TRBD2 (7 bases). CDR3 length equals 16 residues. Trimming took 3 bases from V and 4 from J, leaving 16 bases between them. The germline gives CDR1 KGHSH, CDR2 LQKENI. DNA of the CDR3: TGTGCCAGCTCACCGGAGGGGGGGGCGAGGTACAATGAGCAGTTCTTC. Translation gives CASSPEGGARYNEQFF.

The V gene is TRBV15, the J gene TRBJ1-6; D remains ambiguous. This CDR3 comprises 15 residues. V lost 0 bases to trimming and J lost 6 bases, with 9 bases between them. Germline CDR1 is LNHNV and CDR2 is YYDKDF (reference sequence). The CDR3 protein is CATSRDRGSNSPLHF. The CDR3 DNA follows: TGTGCCACCAGCAGAGATCGGGGTAGTAATTCACCCCTCCACTTT.

This chain connects TRBV5-4 to TRBJ2-7; D is perhaps TRBD1 (6 bases). The germline V and J ends were trimmed by 0 bases and 1 base, with 8 bases remaining between them. Germline lookup yields CDR1 SGHNT and CDR2 YYREEE (reference sequence). CDR3 length: 14 residues. In nucleotides, the CDR3 is TGTGCCAGCAGCTTGGACAGGGTATCCTACGAGCAGTACTTC. Amino acids: CASSLDRVSYEQYF.

The gene calls are TRBV18 and TRBJ1-4; D is unresolved. Germline V CDR1 and CDR2: KGHSH, LQKENI. The CDR3 totals 13 residues. V shed 2 bases and J shed 5 bases, with 6 bases lying between them. The DNA for the CDR3 is TGTGCCAGCTCACCATGGGCGAATGAAAAACTGTTTTTT. Translation: CASSPWANEKLFF.

This chain links TRBV9 with TRBJ2-3; D is unresolved. CDR1 is SGDLS and CDR2 is YYNGEE in the germline V gene. V lost 0 bases and J lost 1, with 6 bases in between. The CDR3 covers 14 residues. CDR3 protein: CASSVEPRTDTQYF. The DNA for the CDR3 is TGTGCCAGCAGCGTAGAGCCCCGCACAGATACGCAGTATTTT.

This clone showed up just once. The CDR3 DNA follows: TGTGCCAGCAGCCCCACCGACAGGGGGACAACTAATGAAAAACTGTTTTTT. It codes for CASSPTDRGTTNEKLFF. V usage is TRBV3-1 (or the pseudogene TRBV3-2) and J usage is TRBJ1-4; 9 bases are shared with TRBD1. Trimming took 4 bases from V and 0 from J; bases not matched to a gene: 6. Germline V gene lookup returns CDR1 LGHDT and CDR2 YNNKEL (reference sequence). The length of the CDR3 is 17 residues.

The chain links TRBV19 to TRBJ2-3; TRBD1 might be the D (6 bases). The V gene's germline CDR1 is LNHDA and CDR2 SQIVND (reference sequence). Trimming stripped 1 base from V and 1 base from J, with 9 bases between. This CDR3 region has 15 residues. In DNA, the CDR3 is TGTGCCAGTAGTATAGCCCCAGGGGGCACAGATACGCAGTATTTT. Amino acid sequence: CASSIAPGGTDTQYF.

V usage is TRBV7-8 and J usage is TRBJ1-5; 7 bases align to TRBD1. CDR3 size: 15 residues. Per germline, CDR1 SGHVS and CDR2 FQNEAQ. Trimming cost V 2 bases and J 8 bases; bases outside gene matches: 9. The CDR3 sequence: CASSLTGGGKEPQHF. The CDR3 nucleotides are TGTGCCAGCAGCTTAACGGGAGGGGGCAAGGAGCCCCAGCATTTT.

On this clone: Distinct nucleotide sequences in the sample also encode this CDR3. V and J are TRBV5-1 and TRBJ1-4; 7 nucleotides align to TRBD1. Germline CDR1 SGHRS, CDR2 YFSETQ. V was pared by 4 bases and J by 5 bases, with 8 bases of the junction left unmatched. The CDR3 consists of 15 residues. The CDR3: CASSLAGTVNEKLFF. CDR3 sequence (DNA): TGCGCCAGCAGCCTAGCAGGGACAGTGAATGAAAAACTGTTTTTT.

This clone was seen once. The rearrangement uses TRBV9 and TRBJ2-6, with TRBD1 matching over 8 bases. The V gene end was trimmed by 2 bases and the J gene end by 0 bases; junction bases not matched to a gene: 1. This CDR3 is built from 16 residues. The germline V gene encodes CDR1 SGDLS and CDR2 YYNGEE. The CDR3 loop is CASSVDRDSGANVLTF. The CDR3 DNA is TGTGCCAGCAGCGTGGACAGGGACTCTGGGGCCAACGTCCTGACTTTC.

This chain joins TRBV7-8 and TRBJ1-1, with a possible D match to TRBD1 (5 bases). Germline assignment: CDR1 SGHVS and CDR2 FQNEAQ. Between the trimmed V and J ends, which lost 1 base and 0 bases, there was a span of 9 bases. The length of the CDR3 is 15 residues. DNA of the CDR3: TGTGCCAGCAGCTTAGGCGGGGCAATGAACACTGAAGCTTTCTTT. Residues: CASSLGGAMNTEAFF.

The table lists this clone with a few counts. The rearrangement uses TRBV4-1 and TRBJ2-7; D perhaps matches TRBD2 (5 bases). The length of the CDR3 is 15 residues. Germline CDR1 reads MGHRA; CDR2 reads YSYEKL. The V gene lost 1 base and the J gene lost 2 bases, with 12 bases spanning the gap. CDR3 loop: CASSQVAGGAYEQYF. Written as DNA, the CDR3 is TGCGCCAGCAGCCAAGTAGCCGGAGGAGCCTACGAGCAGTACTTC.

This chain links TRBV9 with TRBJ1-2; 7 bases match TRBD1. The CDR3 is 15 residues long. V shed 3 bases, J shed 6 bases, and the junction held 11 bases outside the gene matches. Germline V lookup: CDR1 SGDLS, CDR2 YYNGEE. For the CDR3, the DNA is TGTGCCAGCAGCGGACCAGGGGGGCCCGTGGATGGCTACACCTTC. Protein sequence: CASSGPGGPVDGYTF.

The chain has TRBV6-5 and TRBJ1-5; a possible D gene is TRBD1 (5 bases). CDR3 length: 14 residues. The germline gives CDR1 MNHEY, CDR2 SVGAGI. V was clipped by 0 bases and J by 6 bases, with 9 bases between them. CDR3 protein: CASSYSRGSQPQHF. Here the CDR3 DNA reads TGTGCCAGCAGTTACTCTAGGGGCAGTCAGCCCCAGCATTTT.

J is TRBJ2-7 and V is TRBV29-1; D gene uncertain. The germline V gene encodes CDR1 SQVTM and CDR2 ANQGSEA. Trimming stripped 4 bases from V and 2 bases from J, with 12 bases between. The CDR3 is made up of 13 amino acids. CDR3 region: CSVGNYEPYEQYF. For the CDR3, the DNA is TGCAGCGTTGGGAACTATGAGCCCTACGAGCAGTACTTC.

The chain uses TRBV10-3 and TRBJ2-1; TRBD1 matches at 11 bases. V shed 5 bases and J 8 bases; nucleotides not matched to a gene: 8. The CDR3 loop spans 15 amino acids. Germline V lookup: CDR1 ENHRY, CDR2 SYGVKD. The CDR3 region has the DNA TGTGCCATCAGTTCCGGGACAGGGGGGGGCGATGAGCAGTTCTTC. Its translation is CAISSGTGGGDEQFF.

V gene TRBV7-8 combines with J gene TRBJ2-2, with TRBD2 as a possible D gene (7 bases). V was clipped by 7 bases and J by 4 bases, with 16 bases between them. Germline values: CDR1 SGHVS, CDR2 FQNEAQ. The CDR3 consists of 15 residues. This chain's CDR3 is CASTKTGGRTGELFF. The CDR3 bases are TGTGCCAGCACGAAGACGGGGGGCCGCACCGGGGAGCTGTTTTTT.

The rearrangement links TRBV7-9 to TRBJ2-1, with 12 bases that match TRBD2. V was clipped by 3 bases and J by 8 bases; unmatched bases: 14. From germline, CDR1 is SEHNR and CDR2 FQNEAQ (reference sequence). This CDR3 contains 18 residues. The CDR3 region is CASSFPSGGAFAFHEQFF. CDR3 bases: TGTGCCAGCAGCTTTCCTAGCGGGGGGGCCTTCGCGTTCCATGAGCAGTTCTTC.